Listed below are T cell receptor beta chains from one sample, sequenced in a study of spatial heterogeneity in lung cancer. TCRdb independently ran MiXCR on the 5' RACE reads; one entry per CDR3 protein. Among roughly 9,300 distinct CDR3 sequences listed, roughly 6.4% were seen once. The sample in question was normal lung tissue next to the tumor, obtained at surgery. The receptors stem from a male donor with early-stage non-small cell lung cancer. Each CDR3 is given with its conserved first and last residue. D genes are given only for firm matches.

TRBD1,TRBV6-2/TRBV6-3,TRBJ2-7,CASSYQNPRDRRGEQYF
TRBD1,TRBV20-1,TRBJ1-1,CSASSGQEMNTEAFF
TRBD2,TRBV5-4,TRBJ2-3,CASSRTSGGSGTQYF
-,TRBV14,TRBJ1-1,CASSPPGGYTEAFF
-,TRBV3-1,TRBJ2-7,CASSPTFGEQYF
-,TRBV6-5,TRBJ2-3,CASSYQAAVSTDTQYF
TRBD1,TRBV30,TRBJ1-1,CAWSPPWDSKAFF
-,TRBV2,TRBJ2-7,CASIGQGGSEQYF
-,TRBV6-1,TRBJ1-2,CASSPTGSGYGYTF
-,TRBV5-1,TRBJ1-1,CASSQQENTEAFF
-,TRBV6-5,TRBJ2-3,CASRRGVSTDTQYF
-,TRBV4-3,TRBJ1-2,CASSQGGAANYGYTF
-,TRBV2,TRBJ2-3,CASSGRLRGLSTDTQYF
-,TRBV20-1,TRBJ1-6,CSAPPGQSNRSPLHF
-,TRBV5-4,TRBJ1-1,CASSPLRTEGDTEAFF
-,TRBV7-8,TRBJ1-2,CASSLMGRRDGYTF
-,TRBV18,TRBJ2-5,CASSQLVAETQYF
-,TRBV20-1,TRBJ2-7,CSAKILLDPYEQYF
-,TRBV7-2,TRBJ1-2,CASSLAGRYGYTF
TRBD2,TRBV6-5,TRBJ2-7,CASSYSGTSGAYEQYF
-,TRBV28,TRBJ1-1,CASSGASQRTEAFF
-,TRBV11-2,TRBJ2-3,CASSLDFSGNTQYF
TRBD1,TRBV6-5,TRBJ1-2,CASGQGYDYGYTF
-,TRBV20-1,TRBJ1-5,CSARVPGRDSNQPQHF
TRBD2,TRBV6-6,TRBJ2-3,CASRGLAGRTDTQYF
-,TRBV14,TRBJ2-5,CASSRGSGETQYF
TRBD1,TRBV2,TRBJ1-5,CASSEDWTGNQPQHF